The 14 T cell receptor beta chains presented below share a single source sample, sequenced in a study of PD-L1 blockade in urothelial cancer. Sequencing was performed with immunoSEQ multiplex PCR; in TCRdb, only in-frame clones are kept and a portion is missing. The profile shows over 65,000 clones, 90% of them singletons. Time point of the sample: pretreatment peripheral blood. This material consisted of PBMCs, taken around atezolizumab (anti-PD-L1) treatment. The receptors originated from a man between 65 and 85 years old with urothelial cancer.

CDR3 sequence reads: CASSLVQGSGETQYF. The CDR3 nucleotides are TGTGCCAGCAGCCTCGTTCAAGGGTCGGGGGAGACCCAGTACTTC. J is TRBJ2-5 and V is TRBV4-2, with a possible D match to TRBD2 (5 bases). Germline-derived CDR1 and CDR2 are LGHNA and YNFKEQ. Trimming left V 4 bases short and J 5 bases short, with 17 bases between. This CDR3 is built from 15 residues.

J is TRBJ2-1 and V is TRBV5-4; TRBD2 aligns across 10 bases. The CDR3 is made up of 15 amino acids. Trimming cost V 2 bases and J 8 bases; bases outside gene matches: 7. Per the germline V gene, CDR1 is SGHNT and CDR2 is YYREEE (reference sequence). CDR3 loop: CASSFGSGRAHEQFF. DNA of the CDR3: TGTGCCAGCAGCTTTGGCAGCGGGAGGGCCCATGAGCAGTTCTTC.

The genes are TRBV28 and TRBJ2-4; 8 bases match TRBD1. CDR3 length equals 13 residues. Unmatched junction bases numbered 8, after V lost 8 bases and J lost 8 bases. Germline V gene lookup returns CDR1 MDHEN and CDR2 SYDVKM. CDR3 sequence: CASSRTGIDIQYF. CDR3 nucleotide sequence: TGTGCCAGCTCCCGGACAGGGATAGACATTCAGTACTTC.

The V gene is TRBV6-5, the J gene TRBJ2-7; no reliable D call. Trimming removed 7 bases at V and 3 bases at J, with 13 bases between. Per the germline V gene, CDR1 is MNHEY and CDR2 is SVGAGI. CDR3 size: 13 residues. The CDR3 bases are TGTGCCAGCACCCCTGGATCTAGCTACGAGCAGTACTTC. It is translated as CASTPGSSYEQYF.

This clone showed up just a few times. The genes are TRBV5-1 and TRBJ1-5; D possibly corresponds to TRBD1 (5 bases). The CDR3 totals 14 residues. V lost 2 bases and J 4 bases, leaving 10 bases between the germline ends. CDR1 is SGHRS and CDR2 is YFSETQ in the germline V gene. CDR3 coding DNA: TGCGCCAGCAGCTTAGCGGGGCAGAATCAGCCCCAGCATTTT. It codes for CASSLAGQNQPQHF.

This chain joins TRBV7-3 and TRBJ2-1; 7 nucleotides match TRBD2. This CDR3 comprises 17 residues. Germline CDR1 SGHTA, CDR2 FQGTGA. The V and J ends lost 1 base and 4 bases, in that order; junction bases with no gene match: 10. Here the CDR3 reads CASSLIDARGGYNEQFF. The DNA for the CDR3 is TGTGCCAGCAGCTTAATTGATGCGCGGGGAGGGTACAATGAGCAGTTCTTC.

The chain combines TRBV6-1 with TRBJ2-7; D may be TRBD2 (5 bases). The length of the CDR3 is 13 residues. Germline lookup yields CDR1 MNHNS and CDR2 SASEGT. Between the trimmed V and J ends, which lost 2 bases and 2 bases, there was a span of 7 bases. The CDR3 sequence is CASSEFGAYEQYF. CDR3 in DNA: TGTGCCAGCAGTGAATTCGGGGCCTACGAGCAGTACTTC.

The chain employs TRBV7-9 and TRBJ2-7; 8 bases align to TRBD1. J gave up 6 bases and V 0 bases, and 7 bases lay outside the gene matches. CDR1 is SEHNR, CDR2 FQNEAQ, per germline (reference sequence). The CDR3 contains 15 residues. DNA of the CDR3: TGTGCCAGCAGCTTAGCCAGGACAGGGTTTGGCGAGCAGTACTTC. Encoded protein: CASSLARTGFGEQYF.

The V and J genes are TRBV14 and TRBJ1-2; D gene unclear. The V gene lost 0 bases and the J gene lost 4 bases, with 12 bases spanning the gap. Germline V gene data show CDR1 as SGHDN and CDR2 as FVKESK. The CDR3 is 15 amino acids. For the CDR3, the DNA is TGTGCCAGCAGCCAAGATATTTGGTCAGGCTATGGCTACACCTTC. Its protein is CASSQDIWSGYGYTF.

The CDR3 DNA reads TGTGCCAGCAGCGCTCAGGGGGGTGGTGAAAAACTGTTTTTT. It is translated as CASSAQGGGEKLFF. V usage is TRBV9 and J usage is TRBJ1-4, with 7 nucleotides matching TRBD1. V dropped 3 bases and J dropped 7; count of bases not matched to a gene: 6. The CDR3 is made up of 14 amino acids. Germline V gene lookup returns CDR1 SGDLS and CDR2 YYNGEE. The full variable domain, its missing parts supplied by reference TRBV9 and TRBJ1-4, is DSGVTQTPKHLITATGQRVTLRCSPRSGDLSVYWYQQSLDQGLQFLIQYYNGEERAKGNILERFSAQQFPDLHSELNLSSLELGDSALYFCASSAQGGGEKLFFGSGTQLSVL.

V and J are TRBV5-8 and TRBJ2-5; D may be TRBD1 (6 bases). The CDR3 contains 17 residues. Germline lookup yields CDR1 SGHTS and CDR2 YDEGEE. V shed 1 base and J shed 3 bases, with 19 bases lying between them. CDR3 sequence reads: CASSLYLGAKSEETQYF. The CDR3 DNA is TGTGCCAGCAGCTTGTATCTGGGGGCGAAGTCAGAAGAGACCCAGTACTTC.

The chain uses TRBV28 and TRBJ2-7; 9 bases agree with TRBD2. This CDR3 spans 14 amino acids. Germline trimming cut 6 bases from V and 1 base from J; bases unmatched to any gene: 4. CDR1 is MDHEN, CDR2 SYDVKM, per germline. The CDR3 reads CASRNSGGSYEQYF. The CDR3 DNA reads as TGTGCCAGCAGAAATAGCGGGGGATCCTACGAGCAGTACTTC.

This clone was seen once. The chain couples TRBV21-1 to TRBJ2-7; TRBD2 reflects the table's D call only, with no check against the DNA. TRBV21-1 is an annotated pseudogene. The CDR3 is 16 amino acids. The CDR3 DNA is TGTGCCAGCAGCAAAATCCCTGGGACTTTCTCCTACGAGCAGTACTTC. Translation: CASSKIPGTFSYEQYF.

The V call is TRBV28, the J call TRBJ2-7, with a tentative D call TRBD2 (6 bases). V lost 6 bases to trimming and J lost 6 bases, with 18 bases between them. This CDR3 is 14 amino acids long. Germline V CDR1 and CDR2: MDHEN, SYDVKM. CDR3 sequence: CASRGRLVGGEQYF. The CDR3 nucleotides are TGTGCCAGCAGGGGGAGACTAGTGGGCGGCGAGCAGTACTTC.